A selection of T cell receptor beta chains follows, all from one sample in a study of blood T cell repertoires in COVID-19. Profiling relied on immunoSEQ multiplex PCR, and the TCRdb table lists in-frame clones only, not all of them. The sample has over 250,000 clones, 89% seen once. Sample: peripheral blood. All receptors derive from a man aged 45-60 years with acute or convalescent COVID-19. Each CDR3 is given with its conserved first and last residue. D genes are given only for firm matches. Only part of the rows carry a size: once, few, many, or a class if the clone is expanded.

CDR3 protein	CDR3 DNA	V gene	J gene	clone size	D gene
CASSFEGAYSPLHF	TGTGCCAGCAGCTTTGAAGGGGCATATTCACCCCTCCACTTT	TRBV7-9	TRBJ1-6	-	-
CASSLRTEAFF	TGTGCCAGCAGCTTACGGACAGAAGCTTTCTTT	TRBV7-2	TRBJ1-1	-	-
CASSWAADEAFF	TGTGCCAGTAGTTGGGCAGCAGATGAAGCTTTCTTT	TRBV19	TRBJ1-1	few	-
CASSPRGLNYEQYF	TGTGCCAGCAGTCCCCGGGGACTGAATTACGAGCAGTACTTC	TRBV6-6	TRBJ2-7	-	-
CASSTYRERQFF	TGTGCCAGTAGTACCTACAGGGAGCGGCAGTTCTTC	TRBV19	TRBJ2-1	-	-
CASSLGPSGPGETQYF	TGCGCCAGCAGCTTGGGTCCTAGCGGGCCTGGGGAGACCCAGTACTTC	TRBV5-1	TRBJ2-5	-	TRBD2
CASSQVTGGSYNSPLHF	TGTGCCAGCAGCCAAGTTACAGGGGGCTCCTATAATTCACCCCTCCACTTT	TRBV3-1/TRBV3-2	TRBJ1-6	-	TRBD1
CASKGVKEKLFF	TGTGCCAGCAAGGGGGTTAAGGAGAAACTGTTTTTT	TRBV2	TRBJ1-4	-	-
CASRNRGPLSPLHF	TGTGCCAGCAGAAACAGGGGGCCCCTTTCACCCCTCCACTTT	TRBV2	TRBJ1-6	-	TRBD1
CASSLGDSSTDTQYF	TGCGCCAGCAGCCTCGGGGATTCTAGCACAGATACGCAGTATTTT	TRBV4-1	TRBJ2-3	-	-
CASSTSWGGANTGELFF	TGTGCCAGCAGTACCTCTTGGGGGGGAGCGAACACCGGGGAGCTGTTTTTT	TRBV4-2	TRBJ2-2	-	TRBD2
CASNVQGNNSPLHF	TGTGCCAGCAACGTACAGGGGAATAATTCACCCCTCCACTTT	TRBV27	TRBJ1-6	few	TRBD1
CASSHRDTGDEKLFF	TGTGCCAGCAGTCACCGGGACACAGGCGACGAAAAACTGTTTTTT	TRBV3-1/TRBV3-2	TRBJ1-4	-	-